The next 8 T cell receptor beta chains were all read from a single sample in a study of blood T cells in healthy people across ages. Next came a second PCR, run for about 6 to 12 cycles, which used a sample-barcoded 5' primer along with a J-beta primer mix. TCRdb used MiXCR to reprocess the 5' RACE reads, holding one entry per CDR3 protein. The sample consists of about a million distinct CDR3 sequences, less than 45% of them appearing once. The sequencing input was blood. The receptor set was obtained from a man aged 18 to 29 in good health.

V and J are TRBV20-1 and TRBJ1-1; the match to TRBD1 covers 8 bases. With 0 bases clipped from V and 7 bases from J, the junction kept 7 bases outside the gene matches. CDR1 and CDR2 (germline): DFQATT, SNEGSKA (reference sequence). The CDR3 runs to 14 residues. The CDR3, as DNA: TGCAGTGCTAGAGATTCAGGGGGCATTTATGAAGCTTTCTTT. It specifies CSARDSGGIYEAFF.

In this sample, this clonotype turned up a few times. The J gene is TRBJ2-1, the V gene TRBV12-3 or TRBV12-4; 14 bases agree with TRBD2. Trimming removed 5 bases from V and 4 bases from J; junction bases left unmatched: 7. This CDR3 contains 17 residues. Here the CDR3 reads CASSPRTSGGRYNEQFF. CDR3 bases: TGTGCCAGCAGTCCCCGGACTAGCGGGGGGCGTTACAATGAGCAGTTCTTC.

This clonotype was counted many times. The CDR3 sequence: CSVPGQGGRTDTQYF. CDR3 sequence (DNA): TGCAGCGTACCCGGACAGGGCGGTCGCACAGATACGCAGTATTTT. V is TRBV29-1 and J is TRBJ2-3; 8 nucleotides line up with TRBD1. Germline trimming cut 6 bases from V and 1 base from J; bases unmatched to any gene: 9. CDR3 size: 15 residues. Germline values: CDR1 SQVTM, CDR2 ANQGSEA.

This clonotype has only a few counts. The chain couples TRBV7-2 to TRBJ1-2; D gene unclear. Germline V gene data show CDR1 as SGHTA and CDR2 as FQGNSA. The CDR3 length is 14 residues. V lost 3 bases and J 4 bases, leaving 12 bases between the germline ends. CDR3 coding DNA: TGTGCCAGCAGCTTGAAACTACGCCCCTATGGCTACACCTTC. Amino acids: CASSLKLRPYGYTF.

V and J are TRBV7-9 and TRBJ1-2; D is possibly TRBD1 (6 bases). The CDR3 is 15 residues long. V dropped 5 bases and J dropped 7 bases, with 20 bases sitting between them. Germline CDR1 SEHNR, CDR2 FQNEAQ (reference sequence). The CDR3 DNA sequence: TGTGCCAGCAGCCTCAACCAAAAAACAGGGAGTGGCTACACCTTC. Protein sequence: CASSLNQKTGSGYTF.

The rearrangement uses TRBV20-1 and TRBJ1-2; 9 nucleotides match TRBD1. Germline V gives CDR1 DFQATT, CDR2 SNEGSKA (reference sequence). This CDR3 contains 17 residues. J gave up 6 bases and V 3 bases, and 17 bases lay outside the gene matches. In nucleotides, the CDR3 is TGCAGTGCTAGTAAGAATCCGGGACAGGGAGTAAGAGATGGCTACACCTTC. It is translated as CSASKNPGQGVRDGYTF.

Points on this clonotype: One end of the junction is discordant with germline, which a read error may explain. This chain joins TRBV12-3 or TRBV12-4 and TRBJ2-3; TRBD2 aligns across 9 bases. This CDR3 comprises 17 residues. The CDR3 here is CTSSLYRRGGATDTQYF. CDR3 bases: TGTACCAGCAGTTTATATAGGCGGGGGGGCGCCACAGATACGCAGTATTTT.

V is TRBV7-3 and J is TRBJ1-1; 7 bases are a match to TRBD1. J was trimmed by 3 bases and V by 6 bases; bases with no gene match: 7. This CDR3 is 14 amino acids long. Germline V gene sequence: CDR1 SGHTA, CDR2 FQGTGA. The CDR3 protein is CASRATGSDTEAFF. CDR3 coding DNA: TGTGCCAGCAGGGCGACAGGGAGCGACACTGAAGCTTTCTTT.